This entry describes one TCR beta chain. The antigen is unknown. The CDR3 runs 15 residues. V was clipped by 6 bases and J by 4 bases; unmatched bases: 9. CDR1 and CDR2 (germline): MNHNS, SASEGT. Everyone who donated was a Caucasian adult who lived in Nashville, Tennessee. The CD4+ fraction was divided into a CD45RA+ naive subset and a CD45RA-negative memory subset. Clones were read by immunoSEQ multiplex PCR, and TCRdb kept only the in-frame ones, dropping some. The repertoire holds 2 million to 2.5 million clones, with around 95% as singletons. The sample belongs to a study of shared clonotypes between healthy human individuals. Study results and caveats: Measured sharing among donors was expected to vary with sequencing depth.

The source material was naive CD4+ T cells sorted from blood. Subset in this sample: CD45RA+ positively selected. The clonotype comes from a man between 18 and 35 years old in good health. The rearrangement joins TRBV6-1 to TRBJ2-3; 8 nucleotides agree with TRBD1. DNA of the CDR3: TGTGCCAGCAGCATGGACAGGGTATGGGCAGATACGCAGTATTTT. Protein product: CASSMDRVWADTQYF.